The clone carrying this TCR beta chain was detected once. As originally analysed: Amplification of reference gene primers was used by the study to estimate nucleated cell counts. The assay was immunoSEQ multiplex PCR, and TCRdb's table has in-frame clones only and misses some. The DNA gave D and trimming, while V, J and clone size come from that table. The sample lists a few hundred thousand clones; around 91% were seen once. The sample originates from a study of blood T cell repertoires in COVID-19. Germline V gene sequence: CDR1 GTSNPN, CDR2 SVGIG (reference sequence). V shed 1 base and J 0 bases; nucleotides not matched to a gene: 7. The CDR3 consists of 16 residues.

This rearrangement joins TRBV30 to TRBJ1-1; the match to TRBD1 covers 8 bases. The clonotype was recovered from a woman aged 55-70 years with acute or convalescent COVID-19. Specimen: peripheral blood. CDR3 in DNA: TGTGCCTGGAGTGCACAGGGGGTCTTAATGAACACTGAAGCTTTCTTT. Protein sequence: CAWSAQGVLMNTEAFF.